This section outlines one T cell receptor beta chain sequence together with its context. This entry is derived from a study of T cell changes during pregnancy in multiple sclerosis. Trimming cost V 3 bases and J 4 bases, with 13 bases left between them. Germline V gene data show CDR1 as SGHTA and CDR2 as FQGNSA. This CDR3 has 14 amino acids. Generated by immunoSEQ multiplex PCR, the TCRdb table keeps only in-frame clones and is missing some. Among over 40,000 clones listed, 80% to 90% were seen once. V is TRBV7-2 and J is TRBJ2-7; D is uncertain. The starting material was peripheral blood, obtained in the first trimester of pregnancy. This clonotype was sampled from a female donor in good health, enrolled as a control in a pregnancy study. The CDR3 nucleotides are TGTGCCAGCAGCTTCGTGCAGGATCATTACGAGCAGTACTTC. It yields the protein CASSFVQDHYEQYF.